This record covers a single TCR beta chain. Cohort allocation depended upon clinical history that participants reported. This entry is derived from a study of blood T cell repertoires in COVID-19. Background on the study: PBMCs, B-cell-depleted T cells, or T cells provided the cDNA or gDNA that made up the material.

The table came from immunoSEQ multiplex PCR; TCRdb's copy has only in-frame clones and leaves some out. Of about 250,000 clones listed, 85% were seen once; the top ten hold over 7.5%. With 5 bases clipped from V and 4 bases from J, the junction kept 6 bases outside the gene matches. The CDR3 contains 15 residues. The germline CDR1 and CDR2 sequences are LNHDA and SQIVND (reference sequence). The chain links TRBV19 to TRBJ2-1; 9 bases are shared with TRBD1. Sequencing was done on a sample of PBMCs or T cells enriched from blood (not recorded which). This TCR came from a woman aged 45-65 years with acute COVID-19. CDR3 sequence reads: CASSSTGQGYNEQFF. CDR3 DNA: TGTGCCAGTAGTTCCACGGGACAGGGTTACAATGAGCAGTTCTTC.